A single sample is the source of the 5 T cell receptor beta chains below, sequenced in a study of T cells in Graves' hyperthyroidism and ophthalmopathy. Amplified TCR beta CDR3 regions derived from RNA transcripts. Initially, a first-round RT-PCR of the TCR CDR3 employed the HTBI primer set. TCRdb recomputed calls from the multiplex PCR reads with MiXCR, one row per CDR3 protein. The table shows about 610,000 distinct CDR3 sequences, with around 15% occurring only once. The sequenced material came from blood. The origin of the receptors is a woman aged 40 to 50 with Graves' ophthalmopathy.

This sequence joins TRBV6-2 or TRBV6-3 and TRBJ2-3, with D tentatively TRBD2 (6 bases). Germline CDR1 MNHEY, CDR2 SVGEGT. V lost 6 bases, J lost 6 bases, and 13 bases lay in between. This CDR3 comprises 13 residues. The CDR3 sequence is CASRLRLGDTQYF. CDR3 nucleotides: TGTGCCAGCAGACTTCGACTAGGCGATACGCAGTATTTT.

Of note for this clonotype: A single base separates this from a much larger clone, so it may be a read error. The chain is built from TRBV5-1 and TRBJ2-5; D gene ambiguous. The V gene's germline CDR1 is SGHRS and CDR2 YFSETQ. This CDR3 has 13 residues. CDR3 in DNA: TGCGTCAGCAGCTTGGCACAGTTTGAGACCCAGTACTTC. Amino acids: CVSSLAQFETQYF.

In its sample, this clonotype was seen many times. This chain joins TRBV2 and TRBJ1-1; D is uncertain. The CDR3 sequence is 13 residues long. V was pared by 8 bases and J by 0 bases, with 10 bases between. The germline gives CDR1 SNHLY, CDR2 FYNNEI. The CDR3 here is CASGLTMNTEAFF. Here the CDR3 DNA reads TGTGCCAGCGGCCTAACGATGAACACTGAAGCTTTCTTT.

Many counts were recorded for this clonotype. V usage is TRBV20-1 and J usage is TRBJ2-7, with D perhaps TRBD1 (6 bases). The CDR3 is made up of 15 amino acids. V dropped 2 bases and J dropped 0 bases, with 14 bases sitting between them. Looked up from germline, CDR1 is DFQATT and CDR2 is SNEGSKA (reference sequence). The DNA for the CDR3 is TGCAGTGCTAGAAGGACAGATCCCTACTCCTACGAGCAGTACTTC. Its protein is CSARRTDPYSYEQYF.

This clonotype was counted many times. The chain is built from TRBV7-9 and TRBJ2-1; 8 bases map to TRBD1. Germline CDR1 and CDR2: SEHNR and FQNEAQ (reference sequence). CDR3 length: 15 amino acids. V was clipped by 4 bases and J by 5 bases; unmatched bases: 7. The CDR3 spells CASSSTGTGNNEQFF. Written as DNA, the CDR3 is TGTGCCAGCAGCTCAACCGGGACAGGTAACAATGAGCAGTTCTTC.